This record covers a single TCR beta chain. The antigen remains unidentified. The entry originates in a study of T cells in localized non-small cell lung cancer. Study results and caveats: The highest T cell clonality was in uninvolved adjacent lung, above tumor. Tumor samples were not multi-region, leaving intratumor heterogeneity unexcluded.

Sequenced by immunoSEQ multiplex PCR; TCRdb stores in-frame clones only, minus some. The sample lists roughly 70,000 clones, 86% occurring once. Germline-derived CDR1 and CDR2 are LNHDA and SQIVND (reference sequence). CDR3 length equals 16 residues. Trimming shortened V by 4 bases and J by 0 bases, and 15 bases separated the two germline ends. The sequencing used peripheral blood, collected before any cancer treatment. The sequence was collected from a male donor aged 60 or older with stage III squamous cell lung carcinoma. This rearrangement joins TRBV19 to TRBJ1-1; D unresolved. This CDR3 reads CASSTLDWRLNTEAFF. The CDR3, as DNA: TGTGCCAGTAGTACGTTGGATTGGCGGTTGAACACTGAAGCTTTCTTT.